The text below deals with one T cell receptor (beta chain). Its specificity is not known. This record belongs to a study of cytomegalovirus exposure and HLA in healthy donors. At the level of the study: The Caucasian-associated ancestry cluster held around 81% of around 380 genotyped donors.

This PCR relied on a set of 60 Vbeta primers and 13 Jbeta primers. This table comes from immunoSEQ multiplex PCR, and its TCRdb copy is limited to in-frame clones, with some not included. The sample lists fewer than 130,000 clones; approximately 79% were seen once. Study conclusions and caveats: Later, TCR association rates were found to vary by HLA locus, highest for DRB1 and lowest for HLA-C.

The V and J ends lost 1 base and 2 bases, in that order; junction bases with no gene match: 12. The CDR3 is made up of 18 amino acids. CDR1 and CDR2 (germline): MGHDK, SYGVNS. Sequenced input: PBMCs. The receptor was derived from a man younger than 40 in good health and CMV-seropositive. This chain joins TRBV25-1 and TRBJ2-3; 7 bases align to TRBD2. The CDR3 DNA sequence: TGTGCCAGCAGTGAATCGGAGATCCGGGGGACTAACACAGATACGCAGTATTTT. Translating gives CASSESEIRGTNTDTQYF.